This T cell receptor beta chain stems from a study of blood T cell repertoires in COVID-19. About the research overall: Some COVID-19 samples were acute and others convalescent; all came from the United States, Italy and Spain. Sample material is recorded as cDNA or gDNA derived from T cells, B-cell-depleted T cells, or PBMCs.

Original handling: Reference gene primer amplification yielded estimated nucleated cell counts. Profiling relied on immunoSEQ multiplex PCR, and the TCRdb table lists in-frame clones only, not all of them. The DNA was the basis for D and trimming; V, J and clone size are from that table. The sample includes under 250,000 clones, around four fifths of them seen just once. Trimming shortened V by 0 bases and J by 6 bases, and 5 bases separated the two germline ends. CDR1 and CDR2 from the germline V gene are SGHDN and FVKESK. The CDR3 contains 12 residues. This chain connects TRBV14 to TRBJ1-1; D gene unclear. The sequencing sample was made of peripheral blood. The origin of this receptor is a woman in her forties or fifties with active or convalescent COVID-19. CDR3 loop: CASSQEAPEAFF. CDR3 DNA: TGTGCCAGCAGCCAAGAAGCCCCTGAAGCTTTCTTT.